This section outlines one TCR beta chain sequence together with its context. The record originates from a study of T cell changes during pregnancy in multiple sclerosis. Germline-derived CDR1 and CDR2 are MNHEY and SMNVEV (reference sequence). This CDR3 contains 12 residues. V was shortened by 4 bases and J by 10 bases, with 10 bases between the two germline ends. The method was immunoSEQ multiplex PCR; TCRdb's version includes in-frame clones alone and lacks a portion of them. This table has tens of thousands of clones, 90% to 95% appearing once. The sequencing used CD4+ T cells from peripheral blood mononuclear cells, collected in the third trimester of pregnancy. This sequence joins TRBV27 and TRBJ1-4; D perhaps matches TRBD1 (6 bases). This TCR derives from a female donor in good health, enrolled as a control in a pregnancy study. CDR3 in amino acids: CASSSTGGKLFF. DNA for the CDR3: TGTGCCAGCAGTTCGACAGGCGGAAAACTGTTTTTT.